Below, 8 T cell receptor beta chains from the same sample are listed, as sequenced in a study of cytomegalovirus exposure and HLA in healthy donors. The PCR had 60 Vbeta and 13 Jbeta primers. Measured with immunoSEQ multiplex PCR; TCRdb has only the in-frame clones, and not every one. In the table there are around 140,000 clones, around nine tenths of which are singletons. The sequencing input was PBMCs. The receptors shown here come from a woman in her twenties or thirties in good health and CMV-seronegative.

CDR3 sequence: CASPLARGPSGNTIYF. CDR3 nucleotides: TGTGCAAGTCCCTTGGCCAGGGGGCCCTCTGGAAACACCATATATTTT. This chain connects TRBV12-2 to TRBJ1-3; the table assigns TRBD1, which was not confirmed against the DNA. TRBV12-2 is recorded as a pseudogene. The CDR3 spans 16 residues.

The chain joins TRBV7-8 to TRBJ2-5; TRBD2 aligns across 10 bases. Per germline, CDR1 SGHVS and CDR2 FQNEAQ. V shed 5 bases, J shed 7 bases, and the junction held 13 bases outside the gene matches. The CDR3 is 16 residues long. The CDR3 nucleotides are TGTGCCAGCAGCCCCTCTAGCGGGGGCCCCGGGGGGACCCAGTACTTC. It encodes CASSPSSGGPGGTQYF. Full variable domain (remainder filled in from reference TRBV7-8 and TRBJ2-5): GAGVSQSPRYKVAKRGQDVALRCDPISGHVSLFWYQQALGQGPEFLTYFQNEAQLDKSGLPSDRFFAERPEGSVSTLKIQRTQQEDSAVYLCASSPSSGGPGGTQYFGPGTRLLVL.

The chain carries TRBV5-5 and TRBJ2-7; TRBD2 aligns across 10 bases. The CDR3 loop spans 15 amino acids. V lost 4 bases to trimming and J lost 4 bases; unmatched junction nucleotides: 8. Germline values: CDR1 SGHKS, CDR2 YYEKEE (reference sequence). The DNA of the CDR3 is TGTGCCAGCAGCCCCTCGGAACTAGCGGGATACGAGCAGTACTTC. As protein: CASSPSELAGYEQYF.

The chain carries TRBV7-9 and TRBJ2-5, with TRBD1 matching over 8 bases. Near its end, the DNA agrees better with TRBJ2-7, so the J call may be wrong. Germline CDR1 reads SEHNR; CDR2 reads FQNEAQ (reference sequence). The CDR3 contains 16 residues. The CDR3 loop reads CASSSYRDRRDYEQYF. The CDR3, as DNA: TGTGCCAGCAGCTCATACAGGGACAGGAGGGACTACGAGCAGTACTTC.

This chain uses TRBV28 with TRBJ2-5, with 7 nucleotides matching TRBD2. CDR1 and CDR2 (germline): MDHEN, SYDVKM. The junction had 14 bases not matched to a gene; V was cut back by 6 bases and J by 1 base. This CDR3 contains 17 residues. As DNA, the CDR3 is TGTGCCAGCAGCCTCAGCCTGCTAGCGGTTACCCAAGAGACCCAGTACTTC. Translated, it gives CASSLSLLAVTQETQYF.

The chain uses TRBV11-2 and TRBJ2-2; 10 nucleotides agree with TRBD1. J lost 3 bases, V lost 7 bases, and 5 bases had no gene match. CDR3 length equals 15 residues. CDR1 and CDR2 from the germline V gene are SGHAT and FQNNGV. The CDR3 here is CASTGTGVYTGELFF. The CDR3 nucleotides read TGTGCCAGCACGGGGACAGGGGTTTACACCGGGGAGCTGTTTTTT. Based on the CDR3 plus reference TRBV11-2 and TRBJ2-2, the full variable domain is EAGVAQSPRYKIIEKRQSVAFWCNPISGHATLYWYQQILGQGPKLLIQFQNNGVVDDSQLPKDRFSAERLKGVDSTLKIQPAKLEDSAVYLCASTGTGVYTGELFFGEGSRLTVL.

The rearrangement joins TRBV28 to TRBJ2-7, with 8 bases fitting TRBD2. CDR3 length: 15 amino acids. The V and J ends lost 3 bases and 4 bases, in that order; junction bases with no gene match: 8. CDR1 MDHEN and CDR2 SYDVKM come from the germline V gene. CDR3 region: CASSLIGGLVYEQYF. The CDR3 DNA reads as TGTGCCAGCAGTTTGATAGGGGGACTAGTGTACGAGCAGTACTTC.

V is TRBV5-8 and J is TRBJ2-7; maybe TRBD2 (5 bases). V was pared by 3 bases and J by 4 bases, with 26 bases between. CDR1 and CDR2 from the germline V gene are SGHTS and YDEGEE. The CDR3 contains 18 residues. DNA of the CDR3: TGTGCCAGCAGCTCCGGGGTAACTAGACTCCCCCGGTCTTACGAGCAGTACTTC. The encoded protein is CASSSGVTRLPRSYEQYF. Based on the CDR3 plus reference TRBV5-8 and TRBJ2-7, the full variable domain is EAGVTQSPTHLIKTRGQQATLRCSPISGHTSVYWYQQALGLGLQFLLWYDEGEERNRGNFPPRFSGRQFPNYSSELNVNALELEDSALYLCASSSGVTRLPRSYEQYFGPGTRLTVT.